This T cell receptor (beta chain) was sequenced in a study of T cell repertoires in ileal Crohn's disease. Study-wide findings and caveats: Sorted CD8 T cells held more high-frequency clones than CD4.

Concerning this clone: What it binds is unknown.

Sequencing used immunoSEQ multiplex PCR; TCRdb keeps in-frame clones, though not all of them. This sample carries 13,000 to 15,000 clones, approximately 78% of them seen once, and the ten largest clones take 18%. The receptor was isolated from an adult with Crohn's disease. The material sequenced was ileal tissue.

The CDR3: CASSKTGMGVSNQPQHF. The CDR3 nucleotides are TGTGCCAGCAGTAAGACAGGGATGGGGGTTAGCAATCAGCCCCAGCATTTT. This chain joins TRBV11-3 and TRBJ1-5; 7 nucleotides line up with TRBD1. The CDR3 is 17 residues long. CDR1 SGHNT and CDR2 YENEEA come from the germline V gene. The J segment lost 0 bases and the V segment lost 6 bases, leaving 11 bases of the junction unmatched.